This T cell receptor (beta chain) was recovered during a study of long-term antiretroviral therapy in people with HIV. Points from the study as a whole: Diversity went up after ART and still fell short of transplant donor controls.

V was clipped by 6 bases and J by 6 bases; unmatched bases: 14. The germline gives CDR1 SNHLY, CDR2 FYNNEI. The length of the CDR3 is 16 residues. This clone has just a few counts. Its specificity is not known. Sequencing used immunoSEQ v3.0 at survey level. Profiling relied on immunoSEQ multiplex PCR, and the TCRdb table lists in-frame clones only, not all of them. The sample has under 25,000 clones, 85% to 90% seen once. The source of this sequence is a man aged 55 to 70 with HIV. The V and J genes are TRBV2 and TRBJ2-7, with TRBD2 matching 10 bases. The sample was unsorted PBMCs, taken 1.3 years after starting antiretroviral therapy. The CDR3 DNA reads as TGTGCCAGCAGCCTACTAGCGGGGCGTCGGTCTGGCGAGCAGTACTTC. Translated: CASSLLAGRRSGEQYF.